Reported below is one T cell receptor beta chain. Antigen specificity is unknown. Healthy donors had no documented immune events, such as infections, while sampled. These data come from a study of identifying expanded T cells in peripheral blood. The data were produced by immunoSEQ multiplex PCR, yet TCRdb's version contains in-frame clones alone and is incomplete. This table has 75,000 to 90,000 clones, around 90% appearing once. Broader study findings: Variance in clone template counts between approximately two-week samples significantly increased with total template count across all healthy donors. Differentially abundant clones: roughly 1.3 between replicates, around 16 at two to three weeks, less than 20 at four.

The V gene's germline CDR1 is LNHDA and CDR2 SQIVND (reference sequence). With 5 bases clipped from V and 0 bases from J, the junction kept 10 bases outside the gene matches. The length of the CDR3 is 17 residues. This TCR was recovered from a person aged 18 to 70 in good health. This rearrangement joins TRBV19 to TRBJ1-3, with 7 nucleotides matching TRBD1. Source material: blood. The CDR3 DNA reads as TGTGCCAGTAGTTCGACAGGGCCCATCCCCTCTGGAAACACCATATATTTT. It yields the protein CASSSTGPIPSGNTIYF. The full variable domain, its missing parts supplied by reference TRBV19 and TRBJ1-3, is DGGITQSPKYLFRKEGQNVTLSCEQNLNHDAMYWYRQDPGQGLRLIYYSQIVNDFQKGDIAEGYSVSREKKESFPLTVTSAQKNPTAFYLCASSSTGPIPSGNTIYFGEGSWLTVV.